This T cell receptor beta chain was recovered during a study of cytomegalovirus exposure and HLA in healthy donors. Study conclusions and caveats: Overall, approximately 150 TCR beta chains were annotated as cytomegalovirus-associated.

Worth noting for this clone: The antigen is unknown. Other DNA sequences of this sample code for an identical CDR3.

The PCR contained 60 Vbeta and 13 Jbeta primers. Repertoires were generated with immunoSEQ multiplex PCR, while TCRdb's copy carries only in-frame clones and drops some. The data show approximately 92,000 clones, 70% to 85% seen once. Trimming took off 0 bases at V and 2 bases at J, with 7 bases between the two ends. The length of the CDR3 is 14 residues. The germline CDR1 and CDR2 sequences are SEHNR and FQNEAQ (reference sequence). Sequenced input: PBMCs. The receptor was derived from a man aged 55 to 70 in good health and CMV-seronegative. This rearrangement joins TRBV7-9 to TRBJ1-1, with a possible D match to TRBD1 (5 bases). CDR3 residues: CASSLAGVNTEAFF. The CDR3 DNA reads TGTGCCAGCAGCTTAGCAGGGGTCAACACTGAAGCTTTCTTT.